These 29 T cell receptor beta chains were all obtained from the same sample, sequenced in a study of blood T cell repertoires in COVID-19 (dated by TCRdb to the early 2020s). Receptors were amplified or captured by the immunoSEQ multiplex PCR assay. This immuneACCESS table, as held by TCRdb, lists in-frame sequences with V and J called but not all clones. Of the missing ones, under half trace to an unresolved V gene in checked studies; the others have no known cause. The sample records 100,000 or so clones, 84% of which are singletons. The ten largest account for 4% to 5.5% of the sample. The sample consisted of peripheral blood. The receptors here all came from a human donor in a cohort sampled during active COVID-19.

This clone came up once. CDR3 loop: CASSFRTAEKLFF. The CDR3 nucleotides read TGTGCCAGCAGCTTTAGGACAGCAGAAAAACTGTTTTTT. The J gene is TRBJ1-4, the V gene TRBV7-2, with a tentative D call TRBD1 (6 bases). The CDR3 loop spans 13 amino acids. Per germline, CDR1 SGHTA and CDR2 FQGNSA. V shed 3 bases and J shed 8 bases, with 10 bases lying between them.

The chain employs TRBV7-2 and TRBJ2-2, with 7 bases lining up with TRBD2. J was trimmed by 8 bases and V by 5 bases; bases with no gene match: 8. The germline V gene has CDR1 SGHTA and CDR2 FQGNSA. The CDR3 has 14 residues. CDR3 amino acids: CASSPGGYAGELFF. DNA for the CDR3: TGTGCCAGCAGCCCCGGGGGGTATGCAGGGGAGCTGTTTTTT.

This sequence joins TRBV20-1 and TRBJ2-3, with 7 bases matching TRBD1. Trimming removed 6 bases from V and 7 bases from J; junction bases left unmatched: 4. Germline V gene data show CDR1 as DFQATT and CDR2 as SNEGSKA (reference sequence). CDR3 length equals 11 residues. The CDR3 coding sequence is TGCAGTGCAAGGACAGGAAATACGCAGTATTTT. Translation: CSARTGNTQYF.

This clone came up a few times. This chain uses TRBV5-1 with TRBJ1-6; a weak D match, TRBD1 (6 bases). Germline assignment: CDR1 SGHRS and CDR2 YFSETQ. The V end lost 4 bases, the J end lost 7 bases, and 15 bases lay between the germline ends. CDR3 size: 15 residues. The CDR3 DNA sequence: TGCGCCAGCAGCAGGGAGGGGGGCGCAAATTCACCCCTCCACTTT. The encoded protein is CASSREGGANSPLHF.

This clone was picked up a small number of times. The chain joins TRBV11-2 to TRBJ1-2, with D possibly TRBD1 on 6 matching bases. Per the germline V gene, CDR1 is SGHAT and CDR2 is FQNNGV. The CDR3 extends over 15 amino acids. Trimming left V 2 bases short and J 2 bases short, with 12 bases between. For the CDR3, the DNA is TGTGCCAGCAGCTTAACACAGGGTTGGAACTATGGCTACACCTTC. Encoded protein: CASSLTQGWNYGYTF.

The CDR3 protein is CASSLGAGQLYEQYF. CDR3 nucleotide sequence: TGTGCCAGCAGCTTGGGGGCGGGACAGTTGTACGAGCAGTACTTC. The chain employs TRBV5-5 and TRBJ2-7, with D perhaps matching TRBD1 (7 bases). Germline values: CDR1 SGHKS, CDR2 YYEKEE (reference sequence). V was pared by 0 bases and J by 4 bases, with 14 bases between. The CDR3 is 15 amino acids.

This chain links TRBV6-6 with TRBJ2-2; TRBD2 agrees at 7 bases. The V gene end was trimmed by 1 base and the J gene end by 7 bases; junction bases not matched to a gene: 3. CDR1 and CDR2 (germline): MNHNY, SVGAGI (reference sequence). The CDR3 is made up of 14 amino acids. The CDR3 DNA reads TGTGCCAGCAGTTACTGGGCGGGGGACGGGGAGCTGTTTTTT. This sequence encodes CASSYWAGDGELFF.

The V gene is TRBV20-1, the J gene TRBJ1-6, with D unresolved. The CDR3 is 13 residues long. CDR1 DFQATT and CDR2 SNEGSKA come from the germline V gene (reference sequence). With 3 bases removed from V and 6 bases from J, the gap between germline ends came to 9 bases. DNA of the CDR3: TGCAGTGCTAGTCAAGACTTTAATTCACCCCTCCACTTT. It specifies CSASQDFNSPLHF.

This clone came up a few times. V gene TRBV27 combines with J gene TRBJ1-5, with D tentatively TRBD1 (6 bases). This CDR3 region has 15 residues. Looked up from germline, CDR1 is MNHEY and CDR2 is SMNVEV (reference sequence). Trimming stripped 6 bases from V and 1 base from J, with 13 bases between. CDR3 in amino acids: CASRRQGRSNQPQHF. For the CDR3, the DNA is TGTGCCAGCAGACGCCAGGGGAGAAGCAATCAGCCCCAGCATTTT.

The rearrangement links TRBV6-5 to TRBJ1-4; 9 bases agree with TRBD1. CDR1 and CDR2 (germline): MNHEY, SVGAGI. The length of the CDR3 is 14 residues. Trimming took 7 bases from V and 6 from J; bases not matched to a gene: 6. The CDR3 protein is CASTLTGGDEKLFF. In nucleotides, the CDR3 is TGTGCCAGCACTTTGACAGGGGGTGATGAAAAACTGTTTTTT.

This sequence joins TRBV9 and TRBJ2-1, with TRBD1 as a possible D gene (5 bases). The CDR3 spans 16 residues. CDR1 is SGDLS, CDR2 YYNGEE, per germline. Trimming left V 0 bases short and J 5 bases short, with 15 bases between. The CDR3 DNA reads as TGTGCCAGCAGCGTAGCTTGGCAGGGAAGCCACAATGAGCAGTTCTTC. Translated, it gives CASSVAWQGSHNEQFF.

Points on this clone: Other DNA variants within this sample encode the same CDR3. The gene calls are TRBV19 and TRBJ1-2; 7 bases agree with TRBD1. The J segment lost 5 bases and the V segment lost 9 bases, leaving 9 bases of the junction unmatched. The CDR3 sequence is 13 residues long. CDR1 and CDR2 (germline): LNHDA, SQIVND (reference sequence). For the CDR3, the DNA is TGTGCCAGCGGAGACAGGGACTCTTATGGCTACACCTTC. This codes for CASGDRDSYGYTF.

This clone was counted between two and nine times. The chain couples TRBV24-1 to TRBJ2-4; 8 positions match TRBD1. CDR3 length: 19 amino acids. Germline lookup yields CDR1 KGHDR and CDR2 SFDVKD. Trimming removed 4 bases from V and 0 bases from J; junction bases left unmatched: 13. CDR3 in amino acids: CATSDLRDRCILAKNIQYF. CDR3 nucleotide sequence: TGTGCCACCAGTGACCTGCGGGACAGGTGTATCCTAGCCAAAAACATTCAGTACTTC.

The V call is TRBV27, the J call TRBJ1-4, with D possibly TRBD1 on 6 matching bases. Trimming pared 6 bases from V and 0 bases from J, leaving 14 bases between. The CDR3 loop spans 16 amino acids. From germline, CDR1 is MNHEY and CDR2 SMNVEV (reference sequence). The CDR3 here is CASSWDTSATNEKLFF. The CDR3 DNA is TGTGCCAGCAGCTGGGACACCTCGGCAACTAATGAAAAACTGTTTTTT. The whole variable domain, remainder taken from reference TRBV27 and TRBJ1-4, is EAQVTQNPRYLITVTGKKLTVTCSQNMNHEYMSWYRQDPGLGLRQIYYSMNVEVTDKGDVPEGYKVSRKEKRNFPLILESPSPNQTSLYFCASSWDTSATNEKLFFGSGTQLSVL.

The chain links TRBV4-2 to TRBJ2-1; 8 bases agree with TRBD2. The CDR3 is 16 residues long. V was clipped by 4 bases and J by 5 bases; unmatched bases: 10. Germline V gene sequence: CDR1 LGHNA, CDR2 YNFKEQ. The CDR3 reads CASSLTGGAADNEQFF. The CDR3 coding sequence is TGTGCCAGCAGCCTAACCGGGGGGGCCGCTGACAATGAGCAGTTCTTC.

The chain uses TRBV5-1 and TRBJ2-6; D is unresolved. The CDR3 length is 16 residues. From germline, CDR1 is SGHRS and CDR2 YFSETQ. V lost 1 base to trimming and J lost 9 bases, with 17 bases between them. The CDR3 DNA is TGCGCCAGCAGCTTGTTCGGTTCGGTCTTCGACAACGTCCTGACTTTC. This codes for CASSLFGSVFDNVLTF.

The chain carries TRBV12-3 or TRBV12-4 and TRBJ2-5, with TRBD2 matching over 7 bases. This CDR3 region has 11 residues. V lost 5 bases and J lost 11; bases outside the gene matches: 5. The CDR3 DNA reads as TGTGCCAGCAGTAACGGGCGGGAGCAGTACTTC. Translation: CASSNGREQYF.

This clone has just one count. J is TRBJ1-1 and V is TRBV4-3, with D unclear. V lost 1 base and J 0 bases, leaving 15 bases between the germline ends. The germline CDR1 and CDR2 sequences are LGHNA and YSLEER. This CDR3 is 17 amino acids long. The CDR3 bases are TGCGCCAGCAGCCAAGGGGCGATCTCCGGCATGAACACTGAAGCTTTCTTT. This gives the protein CASSQGAISGMNTEAFF.

This clone has just a few counts. The chain couples TRBV15 to TRBJ2-2, with 7 bases that match TRBD1. The length of the CDR3 is 17 residues. CDR1 and CDR2 from the germline V gene are LNHNV and YYDKDF (reference sequence). J gave up 6 bases and V 3 bases, and 13 bases lay outside the gene matches. The CDR3 region has the DNA TGTGCCACCAGCAGGAACCCCTTGGGACAGTGGGCCGGGGAGCTGTTTTTT. Amino acid sequence: CATSRNPLGQWAGELFF.

V and J are TRBV7-9 and TRBJ2-6; a weak D match, TRBD1 (5 bases). V was clipped by 1 base and J by 1 base, with 14 bases between them. The CDR3 loop spans 18 amino acids. Looked up from germline, CDR1 is SEHNR and CDR2 is FQNEAQ (reference sequence). Written as DNA, the CDR3 is TGTGCCAGCAGCTTAGGGCAGGGAAAAAGGTCTGGGGCCAACGTCCTGACTTTC. Translated, it gives CASSLGQGKRSGANVLTF.

A single count supports this clone. The V gene is TRBV11-2, the J gene TRBJ2-3; weak D call: TRBD2 (6 bases). Looked up from germline, CDR1 is SGHAT and CDR2 is FQNNGV. V was shortened by 1 base and J by 4 bases, with 9 bases between the two germline ends. The CDR3 spans 14 residues. The CDR3, as DNA: TGTGCCAGCAGCTTAGCGGGGGTGGCAGATACGCAGTATTTT. Amino acid sequence: CASSLAGVADTQYF.

This sequence joins TRBV4-3 and TRBJ1-3; 12 nucleotides align to TRBD1. The CDR3 runs 15 residues. The germline V gene encodes CDR1 LGHNA and CDR2 YSLEER. The V and J ends lost 8 bases and 7 bases, in that order; junction bases with no gene match: 9. The CDR3 sequence is CASSRDRGLGNTIYF. The CDR3 nucleotides are TGCGCCAGCTCCCGGGACAGGGGGCTCGGCAACACCATATATTTT.

This clone was counted a single time. The gene calls are TRBV12-3 or TRBV12-4 and TRBJ2-1, with 7 bases that match TRBD2. The CDR3 spans 13 residues. V shed 6 bases and J 9 bases; nucleotides not matched to a gene: 8. The chain's CDR3 is CASSRRTSREQFF. CDR3 in DNA: TGTGCCAGCAGCCGAAGGACTAGTCGTGAGCAGTTCTTC.

The V and J genes are TRBV5-4 and TRBJ2-1, with 8 nucleotides matching TRBD1. Germline V gives CDR1 SGHNT, CDR2 YYREEE (reference sequence). V dropped 0 bases and J dropped 4; count of bases not matched to a gene: 6. This CDR3 region has 16 residues. CDR3 nucleotide sequence: TGTGCCAGCAGCTTGGTGGGGACAGGCGATTACAATGAGCAGTTCTTC. It specifies CASSLVGTGDYNEQFF.

The chain combines TRBV2 with TRBJ1-2; TRBD1 is a possible D gene (6 bases). The CDR3 contains 14 residues. Germline CDR1 reads SNHLY; CDR2 reads FYNNEI. The ends were cut back, 4 bases at V and 8 bases at J, with 17 bases in the middle. This chain's CDR3 is CASSGPFPGEGYTF. The CDR3 nucleotides are TGTGCCAGCAGTGGTCCCTTCCCAGGGGAGGGCTACACCTTC.

V usage is TRBV18 and J usage is TRBJ2-5, with no clear D. This CDR3 has 11 residues. The V and J ends lost 6 bases and 1 base respectively, with 3 bases between them. The germline V gene encodes CDR1 KGHSH and CDR2 LQKENI. In DNA form, the CDR3 reads TGTGCCAGCTCTCTCCAAGAGACCCAGTACTTC. It specifies CASSLQETQYF. Supplemented by reference TRBV18 and TRBJ2-5, the full variable domain reads NAGVMQNPRHLVRRRGQEARLRCSPMKGHSHVYWYRQLPEEGLKFMVYLQKENIIDESGMPKERFSAEFPKEGPSILRIQQVVRGDSAAYFCASSLQETQYFGPGTRLLVL.

This chain joins TRBV15 and TRBJ1-1; D is possibly TRBD1 (6 bases). Trimming pared 1 base from V and 1 base from J, leaving 10 bases between. Per the germline V gene, CDR1 is LNHNV and CDR2 is YYDKDF (reference sequence). The CDR3 is 15 amino acids. The CDR3 bases are TGTGCCACCAGCAGAGGATACAGGGAGAACACTGAAGCTTTCTTT. Amino acids: CATSRGYRENTEAFF.

The chain carries TRBV5-1 and TRBJ2-1; D may be TRBD1 (6 bases). V lost 0 bases to trimming and J lost 4 bases, with 14 bases between them. This CDR3 region has 16 residues. Germline CDR1 SGHRS, CDR2 YFSETQ. In DNA, the CDR3 is TGCGCCAGCAGCTTGGTTTTACAGGGAGAGTACAATGAGCAGTTCTTC. This gives the protein CASSLVLQGEYNEQFF. Based on the CDR3 plus reference TRBV5-1 and TRBJ2-1, the full variable domain is KAGVTQTPRYLIKTRGQQVTLSCSPISGHRSVSWYQQTPGQGLQFLFEYFSETQRNKGNFPGRFSGRQFSNSRSEMNVSTLELGDSALYLCASSLVLQGEYNEQFFGPGTRLTVL.

This clone was seen only a few times. The chain carries TRBV4-1 and TRBJ2-7; 8 positions agree with TRBD1. The germline gives CDR1 MGHRA, CDR2 YSYEKL. Unmatched junction bases numbered 11, after V lost 4 bases and J lost 0 bases. The CDR3 consists of 17 residues. CDR3 in amino acids: CASSPSPWTGYSYEQYF. CDR3 bases: TGCGCCAGCAGCCCCTCCCCTTGGACAGGGTACTCCTACGAGCAGTACTTC.